One and the same sample provided the 21 T cell receptor gamma chains below, sequenced in a study of γδ T cells in repeated Plasmodium falciparum infection. Gammadelta T cells were flow-sorted from PBMC into Vgamma9/Vdelta2+ and Vdelta2-negative populations for bulk analysis. TCRdb called clones from the multiplex PCR reads again using CATT. Here the sample spans roughly 32,000 gamma-chain clones, around 1.4% being singletons. Sequenced material: gamma-delta T cells from blood. These receptors were collected from a pool of human donors (malaria-infected and uninfected, not separated).

This clone showed up many times. The mismatch at residue 12 between this DNA's translation and the TCRdb protein of a much larger clone likely reflects a read error; the protein shown is translated from the DNA. V and J are TRGV9 and TRGJP. TCRdb lists no J gene, so it was determined here by aligning the DNA to germline. Germline V lookup: CDR1 GITISATS, CDR2 ISYDGTV (reference sequence). The CDR3 extends over 15 amino acids. CDR3 in DNA: TGTGCCTTGTGGGAGGATCGGTTGGGCAAAAAAAGCAAGGTATTT. It is translated as CALWEDRLGKKSKVF.

This clone was recorded at least ten times. The protein in TCRdb stems from a much larger clone and differs at residue 14 from this DNA's translation, likely a read error; here the protein is translated from the DNA. The V gene call is TRGV9, and the J gene call is absent. The V gene's germline CDR1 is GITISATS and CDR2 ISYDGTV (reference sequence). The CDR3 is 16 residues long. The CDR3 nucleotides are TGTGCCTTGTGGGAAGACCGTGAGTTGGGCAAAAAAATCAGGGTATTT. It specifies CALWEDRELGKKIRVF.

About this clone: The TCRdb record carries a much larger clone's protein, which differs from this DNA's translation at residue 4; a read error is the likely cause, and the protein listed here is the DNA translation. The rearrangement links TRGV9 to TRGJP. No J gene is reported in TCRdb; it was inferred here by comparing the DNA with germline. The germline gives CDR1 GITISATS, CDR2 ISYDGTV (reference sequence). The CDR3 length is 17 residues. The CDR3 DNA sequence: TGTGCCTTGCGGGAGGTGAAGTTAGTGTTGGGCAAAAAAATCAAGGTATTT. Encoded protein: CALREVKLVLGKKIKVF.

This clone showed up many times. It is likely a read error: a sequence one base away is far more abundant. The sample carries other DNA sequences with the same CDR3. The rearrangement uses TRGV9 and TRGJ1 or TRGJ2. TCRdb offers no J gene call, so here the DNA was matched to germline to obtain one. The CDR3 loop spans 14 amino acids. Germline V gives CDR1 GITISATS, CDR2 ISYDGTV (reference sequence). Germline trimming cut 0 bases from V and 7 bases from J; bases unmatched to any gene: 9. As DNA, the CDR3 is TGTGCCTTGTGGGAGGTGCAAAGGGGCTATAAGAAACTCTTT. This encodes CALWEVQRGYKKLF.

Note on this clone: The TCRdb protein, from a much larger clone, departs from this DNA's translation at residue 3, likely by read error; the protein shown derives from the DNA. V gene TRGV2 combines with J gene TRGJ1 or TRGJ2. Per the germline V gene, CDR1 is EGSNGY and CDR2 is YDSYNSKV. There are 14 residues in the CDR3. CDR3 in amino acids: CASWDVENYYKKLF. In nucleotides, the CDR3 is TGTGCCTCCTGGGACGTAGAGAATTATTATAAGAAACTCTTT.

Of note for this clone: With only one base between it and a far larger clone, this is likely a read error. This same CDR3 is encoded by further DNA sequences in the sample. The chain couples TRGV9 to TRGJP. TCRdb supplies no J gene; here it was assigned by aligning the nucleotide sequence to germline. CDR1 and CDR2 from the germline V gene are GITISATS and ISYDGTV (reference sequence). The CDR3 is 17 residues long. The CDR3 sequence is CALWEVPQELGKKIKVF. Here the CDR3 DNA reads TGTGCCTTGTGGGAGGTCCCGCAAGAGTTGGGTAAAAAAATCAAGGTATTT.

This clone was seen repeatedly, ten times or more. For this DNA, TCRdb reports the protein of a much larger clone, which diverges at residue 14, most likely from a read error; the protein presented here is translated directly from the DNA. The rearrangement uses TRGV9 and TRGJP. TCRdb records no J gene; here it was assigned by comparing the DNA to germline. The CDR3 extends over 18 amino acids. Germline CDR1 GITISATS, CDR2 ISYDGTV (reference sequence). The CDR3 is CALWEVQAEELGKRIKVF. CDR3 nucleotide sequence: TGTGCCTTGTGGGAGGTGCAAGCCGAAGAGTTGGGCAAAAGAATCAAGGTATTT.

This clone was counted many times. A far larger clone is just one base off, so this is likely a read error. This sample also contains other DNA sequences that code for the same CDR3. This chain connects TRGV9 to TRGJP. Germline V gene data show CDR1 as GITISATS and CDR2 as ISYDGTV (reference sequence). This CDR3 contains 15 residues. CDR3 nucleotide sequence: TGTGCCTTGTGGGAGGATCGGTTGGGCAAGAAAATCAAGGTATTT. Translated, it gives CALWEDRLGKKIKVF.

This clone was seen a few times. The protein TCRdb gives is from a much larger clone and does not agree with this DNA's translation at residue 4, likely a read error; the protein shown here comes from the DNA. The genes are TRGV8 and TRGJ1 or TRGJ2. As TCRdb names no J gene, one was assigned here on the basis of a DNA match to germline. Germline-derived CDR1 and CDR2 are VENAVY and YDSYNSRV. The CDR3 sequence is 14 residues long. CDR3 sequence reads: CATRDIDLYYKKLF. The CDR3, as DNA: TGTGCCACCCGGGATATAGACCTTTATTATAAGAAACTCTTT.

About this clone itself: For this DNA, TCRdb reports the protein of a much larger clone, which diverges at residue 7, most likely from a read error; the protein presented here is translated directly from the DNA. V and J are TRGV9 and TRGJP2. The J gene, absent from TCRdb, was called here by matching the DNA to germline. After removal of 6 bases from V and 7 bases from J, the junction contained 8 bases not matched to a gene. The CDR3 is 13 amino acids. Germline values: CDR1 GITISATS, CDR2 ISYDGTV (reference sequence). DNA for the CDR3: TGTGCCTTGTGGAGGAGGAATGATTGGATCAAGACGTTT. It encodes CALWRRNDWIKTF.

This clone was observed many times. The protein TCRdb gives is from a much larger clone and does not agree with this DNA's translation at residue 3, likely a read error; the protein shown here comes from the DNA. The gene calls are TRGV3 and TRGJ1 or TRGJ2. Per germline, CDR1 VTNTFY and CDR2 YDVSTARD (reference sequence). This CDR3 contains 13 residues. CDR3 bases: TGTGCCGCCTGGGACCCGAATTATTATAAGAAACTCTTT. Translated: CAAWDPNYYKKLF.

A word on this clone: TCRdb's entry gives the protein of a much larger clone, which mismatches this DNA's translation at residue 10, likely from a read error; the protein reported here is translated from the DNA. The V gene reported is TRGV9; the J gene is uncalled. The CDR3 spans 12 residues. Germline values: CDR1 GITISATS, CDR2 ISYDGTV (reference sequence). The chain's CDR3 is CALWEAGYKNLF. In nucleotides, the CDR3 is TGTGCCTTGTGGGAGGCGGGGTATAAGAACCTCTTT.

This clone was found a few times. A read error likely explains why the TCRdb protein, taken from a much larger clone, differs from this DNA's translation at residue 16; the protein shown is translated from the DNA. This rearrangement joins TRGV9 to TRGJP. The germline CDR1 and CDR2 sequences are GITISATS and ISYDGTV (reference sequence). The length of the CDR3 is 18 residues. CDR3: CALWEVGARRLGKKIEVF. In DNA form, the CDR3 reads TGTGCCTTGTGGGAGGTGGGGGCCCGTAGGTTGGGCAAAAAAATCGAGGTATTT.

This clone came up many times. TCRdb pairs this DNA with a much larger clone's protein that differs at residue 9, likely a read error; the protein shown was translated from the DNA. V usage is TRGV9 and J usage is TRGJP. The J gene is absent in TCRdb and was assigned here via DNA matching to germline. Per germline, CDR1 GITISATS and CDR2 ISYDGTV (reference sequence). The CDR3 is made up of 17 amino acids. J gave up 9 bases and V 4 bases, and 12 bases lay outside the gene matches. CDR3 bases: TGTGCCTTGTGGGACCAGGTGCCAGGGTTGGGCAAAAAAATCAAGGTATTT. This sequence encodes CALWDQVPGLGKKIKVF.

This clone is medium-sized. J is TRGJP1 and V is TRGV4. Germline trimming cut 2 bases from V and 3 bases from J; bases unmatched to any gene: 9. CDR1 is EGSTGY, CDR2 YDSYTSSV, per germline. The CDR3 sequence is 16 residues long. The CDR3 sequence is CATWDVVVATGWFKIF. CDR3 coding DNA: TGTGCCACCTGGGATGTAGTGGTGGCCACTGGTTGGTTCAAGATATTT.

This clone showed up many times. The TCRdb record carries a much larger clone's protein, which differs from this DNA's translation at residue 10; a read error is the likely cause, and the protein listed here is the DNA translation. The chain carries TRGV2 and TRGJ1 or TRGJ2. The CDR3 loop spans 12 amino acids. From germline, CDR1 is EGSNGY and CDR2 YDSYNSKV. CDR3 region: CATWDGYYKNLF. CDR3 bases: TGTGCCACCTGGGACGGTTATTATAAGAACCTCTTT.

This clone was counted only a few times. With only one base between it and a far larger clone, this is likely a read error. Other DNA variants within this sample encode the same CDR3. The CDR3 spells CATWDYTRGKLF. CDR3 DNA sequence: TGTGCCACCTGGGACTACACCCGGGGGAAACTCTTT. V is TRGV2 and J is TRGJ1 or TRGJ2. Here the J gene came from matching the DNA to germline, since TCRdb omits it. The V and J ends lost 3 bases and 12 bases, in that order; junction bases with no gene match: 11. CDR3 size: 12 residues. CDR1 and CDR2 from the germline V gene are EGSNGY and YDSYNSKV.

A word on this clone: TCRdb records a much larger clone's protein for this DNA, with a difference at residue 3 that likely arises from a read error; the protein given is the translation of the DNA. This chain connects TRGV2 to TRGJ1 or TRGJ2. Assignment of the J gene here rests on matching the DNA to germline, because TCRdb gives none. The CDR3 is 13 residues long. Germline V gives CDR1 EGSNGY, CDR2 YDSYNSKV. The CDR3: CAAWDGPSYKKLF. Here the CDR3 DNA reads TGTGCCGCCTGGGACGGGCCCAGTTATAAGAAACTCTTT.

This clone was seen more than once but under ten times. A far larger clone is a single base away, which makes a read error likely. CDR3 coding DNA: TGTGCCCTGTGGGAGGTGCCAATTTATTTGGGCAAAAAAATCAAGGTATTT. This encodes CALWEVPIYLGKKIKVF. The J gene is TRGJP, the V gene TRGV9. Since TCRdb gives no J gene, matching the DNA to germline was used here to assign it. CDR1 is GITISATS and CDR2 is ISYDGTV in the germline V gene (reference sequence). CDR3 size: 17 residues.

This clone was observed many times. The V call is TRGV4, the J call TRGJP2. The CDR3 runs 16 residues. Germline assignment: CDR1 EGSTGY and CDR2 YDSYTSSV. Unmatched junction bases numbered 7, after V lost 0 bases and J lost 3 bases. The chain's CDR3 is CATWDGPPCSDWIKTF. In DNA, the CDR3 is TGTGCCACCTGGGATGGGCCCCCGTGTAGTGATTGGATCAAGACGTTT.

Of note for this clone: The protein given by TCRdb reflects a much larger clone and differs at residue 14 from this DNA's translation, likely from a read error; the protein shown is the DNA's translation. This rearrangement joins TRGV8 to TRGJ1 or TRGJ2. TCRdb leaves out the J gene; it was filled in here by matching the DNA to germline. In germline, CDR1 is VENAVY, CDR2 YDSYNSRV. The CDR3 has 21 residues. V was clipped by 2 bases and J by 4 bases; unmatched bases: 29. The CDR3 DNA reads TGTGCCACCTGGGATACCCGGCCCCAAGGTTCACCTTGTGACCCCTATTATAAGAAACTCTTT. It codes for CATWDTRPQGSPCDPYYKKLF.